The following is a T cell receptor beta chain sequence with its context. With 8 bases removed from V and 1 base from J, the gap between germline ends came to 11 bases. The germline V gene encodes CDR1 SNHLY and CDR2 FYNNEI. The CDR3 loop spans 14 amino acids. This record comes from a study of T cells in tuberculosis. This table comes from immunoSEQ multiplex PCR, and its TCRdb copy is limited to in-frame clones, with some not included. The table lists about 43,000 clones, around 96% of them singletons. What was sequenced was PBMCs. This clonotype originated in a donor under 30 with latent tuberculosis or without tuberculosis infection. The gene calls are TRBV2 and TRBJ2-2; D is undetermined. This chain's CDR3 is CASVETRNTGELFF. For the CDR3, the DNA is TGTGCCAGCGTCGAGACAAGGAACACCGGGGAGCTGTTTTTT.